This TCR beta chain is from a study of vaccination and CD4 T cells after COVID-19. Looking at the study overall: Roughly 10 convalescent patients had mild and one had severe PCR-confirmed SARS-CoV-2 disease. Convalescents were six males and four females, two of them Hispanic.

With V trimmed by 4 bases and J by 3 bases, 6 bases remained unmatched. CDR1 is LGHNT, CDR2 FRNRAP, per germline. The CDR3 covers 15 residues. This clonotype was found a few times. The antigen is unknown. Treatment reported: approximately nine-day PBMC culture with coronavirus spike peptide pools or control peptides (ViraFEST assay). ViraFEST used peptide pools to expand antigen-specific T cells and subsequently sequenced their TCRs. Sequencing of DNA taken from cultured CD4+ T cells relied on the Oncomine TCR Beta short-read assay. TCRdb called the PCR reads again in MiXCR, with one record for every CDR3 protein. The sample holds some 10,000 distinct CDR3 sequences, 35% to 50% seen once.

Sequencing input: CD4+ T cells from blood, cultured in vitro. The sequence was obtained from a human donor who had recovered from COVID-19. The chain combines TRBV12-5 with TRBJ2-3; 8 bases are a match to TRBD1. The CDR3 DNA reads as TGTGCTAGTGGTTCAAATACAGGGGGGACAGATACGCAGTATTTT. Its protein product is CASGSNTGGTDTQYF.